Listed below are T cell receptor beta chains from one sample, sequenced in a study of OX40 agonist ivuxolimab in advanced cancers. TCRdb's table, derived via immunoSEQ multiplex PCR, lists solely in-frame clones and lacks some. The sample holds tens of thousands of clones, roughly 89% seen once. The sequencing used CD4+ or CD8+ T cells sorted from blood, collected in a trial of the OX40 agonist ivuxolimab. Source of these receptors: an adult with an advanced solid tumor such as melanoma, head and neck, liver or kidney cancer. Both conserved end residues are part of each CDR3. A D gene is named only where the DNA matches it firmly. A clone size is listed for some rows: how often the clone was seen (once, few, many), or a class if it is expanded.

>NA|NA|TRBJ1-1|TRBV6-4
CASSDRLGAEAFF
TGTGCCAGCAGTGATCGACTGGGGGCTGAAGCTTTCTTT
>once|NA|TRBJ1-1|TRBV5-1
CASSLHWGMNTEAFF
TGCGCCAGCAGCTTGCATTGGGGAATGAACACTGAAGCTTTCTTT
>NA|TRBD2|TRBJ2-5|TRBV10-3
CAIMTSGSKGETQYF
TGTGCCATCATGACTAGCGGGAGTAAGGGGGAGACCCAGTACTTC
>NA|TRBD1|TRBJ1-1|TRBV28
CAHIGQGPGNTEAFF
TGTGCCCATATAGGACAGGGGCCGGGGAACACTGAAGCTTTCTTT
>NA|NA|TRBJ2-5|TRBV7-8
CASTPRVGTQYF
TGTGCCAGCACTCCCCGCGTAGGGACCCAGTACTTC
>NA|NA|TRBJ1-2|TRBV10-2
CASQAFLGGDYGYTF
TGCGCCAGCCAGGCGTTTCTGGGGGGAGACTATGGCTACACCTTC
>NA|NA|TRBJ2-6|TRBV9
CASSVVPLSGANVLTF
TGTGCCAGCAGCGTAGTCCCTCTCTCTGGGGCCAACGTCCTGACTTTC
>NA|TRBD1|TRBJ2-2|TRBV9
CASSPDRGRGELFF
TGTGCCAGCAGTCCCGACAGGGGACGTGGGGAGCTGTTTTTT
>NA|NA|TRBJ1-1|TRBV6-4
CASAQKANTEAFF
TGTGCCAGCGCTCAGAAGGCGAACACTGAAGCTTTCTTT
>NA|TRBD2|TRBJ2-3|TRBV6-5
CASSYSPSGTDTQYF
TGTGCCAGCAGTTATAGCCCTAGCGGGACCGATACGCAGTATTTT
>NA|NA|TRBJ1-6|TRBV30
CAWSDNSPLHF
TGTGCCTGGAGTGATAATTCACCCCTCCACTTT
>NA|TRBD1|TRBJ1-4|TRBV5-5
CASSFPGTATNEKLFF
TGTGCCAGCAGCTTTCCCGGGACAGCCACTAATGAAAAACTGTTTTTT
>NA|NA|TRBJ2-1|TRBV7-2
CASSLAVGSSYNEQFF
TGTGCCAGCAGCTTAGCGGTTGGCTCCTCGTACAATGAGCAGTTCTTC
>few|NA|TRBJ1-1|TRBV27
CASIRDTKGTEAFF
TGTGCCAGCATTCGGGACACGAAAGGCACTGAAGCTTTCTTT
>NA|TRBD2|TRBJ2-3|TRBV7-3
CASSGGAGSSFSTDTQYF
TGTGCCAGCAGCGGGGGAGCGGGGAGTTCCTTTAGCACAGATACGCAGTATTTT
>NA|NA|TRBJ2-5|TRBV6-1
CASRDRETQYF
TGTGCCAGCAGGGACAGAGAGACCCAGTACTTC
>NA|NA|TRBJ1-5|TRBV28
CASSITGIYSNQPQHF
TGTGCCAGCAGTATCACAGGGATTTATAGCAATCAGCCCCAGCATTTT
>few|NA|TRBJ1-6|TRBV4-2
CASSQEKQGGSPLHF
TGTGCCAGCAGCCAAGAAAAACAGGGTGGATCACCCCTCCACTTT
>once|TRBD2|TRBJ2-2|TRBV5-4
CASSLGGGAVTGELFF
TGTGCCAGCAGCTTGGGCGGGGGGGCCGTGACCGGGGAGCTGTTTTTT
>NA|TRBD1|TRBJ2-4|TRBV28
CASIRRGGQGNIQYF
TGTGCCAGCATCCGCCGGGGGGGACAGGGGAACATTCAGTACTTC
>once|TRBD2|TRBJ2-1|TRBV7-2
CASSFPGLAGLNEQFF
TGTGCCAGCAGCTTCCCGGGACTAGCGGGACTCAATGAGCAGTTCTTC
>NA|NA|TRBJ2-5|TRBV6-4
CASSVNQGPQETQYF
TGTGCCAGCAGTGTGAACCAGGGACCCCAAGAGACCCAGTACTTC
>NA|NA|TRBJ1-6|TRBV27
CASSKRNESPLHF
TGTGCCAGCAGTAAAAGAAACGAGTCACCCCTCCACTTT
>NA|NA|TRBJ2-3|TRBV19
CASSMSGVGDTQYF
TGTGCCAGTAGTATGTCGGGAGTGGGAGATACGCAGTATTTT
>NA|NA|TRBJ2-7|TRBV7-3
CASSFQRDGEQYF
TGTGCCAGCAGCTTTCAACGGGACGGAGAGCAGTACTTC